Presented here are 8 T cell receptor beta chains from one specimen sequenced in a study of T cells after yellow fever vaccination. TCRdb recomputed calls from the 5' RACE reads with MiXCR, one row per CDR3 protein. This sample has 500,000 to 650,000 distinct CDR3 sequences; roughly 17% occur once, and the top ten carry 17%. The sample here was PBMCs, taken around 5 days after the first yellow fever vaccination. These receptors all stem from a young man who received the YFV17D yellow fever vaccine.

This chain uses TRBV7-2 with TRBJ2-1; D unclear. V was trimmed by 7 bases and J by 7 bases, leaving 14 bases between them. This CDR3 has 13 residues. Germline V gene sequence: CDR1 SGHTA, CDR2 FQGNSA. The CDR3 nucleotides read TGTGCCAGCATCGACGGGCAATGGAATGAGCAGTTCTTC. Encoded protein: CASIDGQWNEQFF.

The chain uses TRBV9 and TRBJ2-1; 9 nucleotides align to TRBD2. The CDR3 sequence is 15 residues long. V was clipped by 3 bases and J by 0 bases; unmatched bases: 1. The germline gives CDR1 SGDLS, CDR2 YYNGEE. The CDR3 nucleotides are TGTGCCAGCAGCGCTAGCGGGGACTCCTACAATGAGCAGTTCTTC. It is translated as CASSASGDSYNEQFF. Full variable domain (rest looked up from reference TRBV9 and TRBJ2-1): DSGVTQTPKHLITATGQRVTLRCSPRSGDLSVYWYQQSLDQGLQFLIQYYNGEERAKGNILERFSAQQFPDLHSELNLSSLELGDSALYFCASSASGDSYNEQFFGPGTRLTVL.

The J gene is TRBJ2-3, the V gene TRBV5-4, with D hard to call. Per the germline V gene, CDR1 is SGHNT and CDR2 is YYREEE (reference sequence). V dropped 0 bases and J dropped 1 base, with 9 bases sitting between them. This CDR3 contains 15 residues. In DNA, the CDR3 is TGTGCCAGCAGCTTGGACAGCCATCGCACAGATACGCAGTATTTT. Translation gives CASSLDSHRTDTQYF.

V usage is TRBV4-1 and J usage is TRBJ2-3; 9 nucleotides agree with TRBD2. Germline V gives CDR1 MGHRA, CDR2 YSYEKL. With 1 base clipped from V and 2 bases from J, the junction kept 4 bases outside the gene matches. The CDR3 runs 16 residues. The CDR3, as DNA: TGCGCCAGCAGCCAAGCCGCGGGGGGGTACACAGATACGCAGTATTTT. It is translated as CASSQAAGGYTDTQYF.

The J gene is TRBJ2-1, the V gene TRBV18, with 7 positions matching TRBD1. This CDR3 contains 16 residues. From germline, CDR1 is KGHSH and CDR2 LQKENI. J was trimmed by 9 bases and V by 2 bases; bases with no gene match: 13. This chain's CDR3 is CASSPSAQGELGEQFF. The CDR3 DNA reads TGTGCCAGCTCACCATCTGCGCAGGGGGAGTTAGGTGAGCAGTTCTTC.

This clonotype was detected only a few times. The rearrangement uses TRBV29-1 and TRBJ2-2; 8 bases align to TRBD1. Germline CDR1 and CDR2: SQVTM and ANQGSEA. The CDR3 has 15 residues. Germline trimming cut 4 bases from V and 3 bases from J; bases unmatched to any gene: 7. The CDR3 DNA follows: TGCAGCGTTGGCGGACAGGGACATTACACCGGGGAGCTGTTTTTT. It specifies CSVGGQGHYTGELFF.

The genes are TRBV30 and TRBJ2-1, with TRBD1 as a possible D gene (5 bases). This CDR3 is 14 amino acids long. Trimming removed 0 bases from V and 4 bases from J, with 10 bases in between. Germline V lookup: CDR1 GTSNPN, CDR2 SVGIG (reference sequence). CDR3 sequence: CAWSVVGQYNEQFF. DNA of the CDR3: TGTGCCTGGAGTGTAGTGGGGCAGTACAATGAGCAGTTCTTC.

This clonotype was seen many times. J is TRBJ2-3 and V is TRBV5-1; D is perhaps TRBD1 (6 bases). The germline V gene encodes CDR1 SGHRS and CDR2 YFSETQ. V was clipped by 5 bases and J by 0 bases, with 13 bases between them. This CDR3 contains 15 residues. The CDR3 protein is CASRTGSRSTDTQYF. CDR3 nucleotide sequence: TGCGCCAGCAGAACAGGGTCGCGGAGCACAGATACGCAGTATTTT.